What follows are 32 T cell receptor beta chains derived from one specimen sequenced in a study of blood T cell repertoires in COVID-19. This table comes from immunoSEQ multiplex PCR, and its TCRdb copy is limited to in-frame clones, with some not included. The sample comprises approximately 210,000 clones, over 75% of which are singletons, and approximately 10% rests with the top ten. The specimen sequenced was peripheral blood. The origin of the receptors is a middle-aged man with COVID-19, enrolled during active disease.

V usage is TRBV14 and J usage is TRBJ2-5; D gene uncertain. Germline CDR1 and CDR2: SGHDN and FVKESK. The V and J ends lost 4 bases and 0 bases respectively, with 12 bases between them. The CDR3 extends over 15 amino acids. The CDR3 nucleotides are TGTGCCAGCAGCCGCGAACTGACAAACCAAGAGACCCAGTACTTC. Its translation: CASSRELTNQETQYF.

The chain combines TRBV5-6 with TRBJ2-1; 11 nucleotides line up with TRBD2. Germline trimming cut 3 bases from V and 7 bases from J; bases unmatched to any gene: 9. The germline V gene has CDR1 SGHDT and CDR2 YYEEEE. CDR3 length equals 16 residues. The CDR3: CASSYLSGGAANEQFF. The CDR3 DNA reads TGTGCCAGCAGCTACCTTAGCGGGGGGGCAGCGAATGAGCAGTTCTTC.

This rearrangement joins TRBV18 to TRBJ2-1, with TRBD1 matching 11 bases. Unmatched junction bases numbered 7, after V lost 5 bases and J lost 7 bases. This CDR3 contains 15 residues. The germline gives CDR1 KGHSH, CDR2 LQKENI. CDR3 nucleotide sequence: TGTGCCAGCTCATCACGGACAGGGGGCCAGAATGAGCAGTTCTTC. This gives the protein CASSSRTGGQNEQFF.

The V and J genes are TRBV7-6 and TRBJ2-6, with 10 bases matching TRBD2. CDR3 length: 18 amino acids. V was clipped by 5 bases and J by 0 bases; unmatched bases: 7. The germline V gene encodes CDR1 SGHVS and CDR2 FNYEAQ. The CDR3 nucleotides are TGTGCCAGCAGCCTCGGGGTAGCGGGAGGCTCTGGGGCCAACGTCCTGACTTTC. This sequence encodes CASSLGVAGGSGANVLTF.

This clone was recorded only once. CDR3 in amino acids: CATNRLVNTEAFF. CDR3 nucleotide sequence: TGTGCCACCAATAGATTGGTGAACACTGAAGCTTTCTTT. The V call is TRBV6-5, the J call TRBJ1-1, with D unresolved. Trimming left V 10 bases short and J 0 bases short, with 12 bases between. In germline, CDR1 is MNHEY, CDR2 SVGAGI. The CDR3 spans 13 residues.

The V gene is TRBV6-2 or TRBV6-3, the J gene TRBJ2-1, with 9 bases lining up with TRBD1. Germline V gene sequence: CDR1 MNHEY, CDR2 SVGEGT. The CDR3 extends over 16 amino acids. J lost 3 bases, V lost 0 bases, and 3 bases had no gene match. The CDR3 loop is CASSYSGQGDYNEQFF. CDR3 sequence (DNA): TGTGCCAGCAGTTACTCGGGACAGGGTGACTACAATGAGCAGTTCTTC.

This clone was seen just once. The chain employs TRBV19 and TRBJ1-2; D is uncertain. CDR1 is LNHDA, CDR2 SQIVND, per germline (reference sequence). V lost 7 bases to trimming and J lost 4 bases, with 13 bases between them. This CDR3 is built from 13 residues. In DNA form, the CDR3 reads TGTGCCAGTACGGGAAACTATCGCTATGGCTACACCTTC. Residues: CASTGNYRYGYTF.

The chain is built from TRBV7-2 and TRBJ2-3, with TRBD2 matching 12 bases. Germline V gene sequence: CDR1 SGHTA, CDR2 FQGNSA. The junction had 7 bases not matched to a gene; V was cut back by 6 bases and J by 6 bases. The CDR3 has 15 amino acids. CDR3 nucleotide sequence: TGTGCCAGCAGGCCTCGACTAGCGGGAGTGGATACGCAGTATTTT. It translates to CASRPRLAGVDTQYF.

V and J are TRBV14 and TRBJ2-7; the D gene is possibly TRBD1 (5 bases). The ends were cut back, 1 base at V and 6 bases at J, with 13 bases in the middle. The CDR3 spans 14 residues. The germline V gene encodes CDR1 SGHDN and CDR2 FVKESK. CDR3 in DNA: TGTGCCAGCAGCCAAGGGCACACAGGAGTCGAGCAGTACTTC. Protein sequence: CASSQGHTGVEQYF.

V gene TRBV28 combines with J gene TRBJ1-6; D is possibly TRBD1 (6 bases). Germline values: CDR1 MDHEN, CDR2 SYDVKM. This CDR3 spans 14 amino acids. V was shortened by 6 bases and J by 7 bases, with 13 bases between the two germline ends. The CDR3 region is CASSTQGYNSPLHF. The CDR3, as DNA: TGTGCCAGCAGCACACAGGGATACAATTCACCCCTCCACTTT.

This clone was detected a few times. This rearrangement joins TRBV5-1 to TRBJ2-2; the match to TRBD2 covers 7 bases. V was pared by 0 bases and J by 6 bases, with 8 bases of the junction left unmatched. Per the germline V gene, CDR1 is SGHRS and CDR2 is YFSETQ. The CDR3 extends over 16 amino acids. CDR3 nucleotide sequence: TGCGCCAGCAGCTTGGCCGAAATAGCGGGTCCCGGGGAGCTGTTTTTT. This gives the protein CASSLAEIAGPGELFF.

The chain carries TRBV7-6 and TRBJ2-3; 10 nucleotides agree with TRBD2. CDR3 length: 16 residues. CDR1 is SGHVS and CDR2 is FNYEAQ in the germline V gene. Unmatched junction bases numbered 4, after V lost 4 bases and J lost 0 bases. CDR3 sequence: CASSSLAGGSTDTQYF. The CDR3 DNA is TGTGCCAGCAGCTCGTTAGCGGGGGGCAGCACAGATACGCAGTATTTT.

This clone was counted once. The chain is built from TRBV28 and TRBJ1-6, with 7 nucleotides matching TRBD1. Germline values: CDR1 MDHEN, CDR2 SYDVKM. The length of the CDR3 is 16 residues. After removal of 5 bases from V and 9 bases from J, the junction contained 13 bases not matched to a gene. CDR3 sequence: CASSHTRTGFGSPLHF. CDR3 nucleotides: TGTGCCAGCAGTCACACCCGGACAGGTTTCGGTTCACCCCTCCACTTT.

The chain combines TRBV12-3 or TRBV12-4 with TRBJ1-2, with D possibly TRBD1 on 6 matching bases. V was clipped by 5 bases and J by 7 bases, with 14 bases between them. The length of the CDR3 is 13 residues. CDR3 nucleotide sequence: TGTGCCAGCAGTCCCGCAGGGGTGGGTGGCTACACCTTC. It is translated as CASSPAGVGGYTF.

This clone occurred once. The rearrangement joins TRBV14 to TRBJ2-1; D ambiguous. Trimming pared 8 bases from V and 0 bases from J, leaving 14 bases between. The germline V gene has CDR1 SGHDN and CDR2 FVKESK. This CDR3 has 15 residues. The CDR3: CASRPLSSSYNEQFF. CDR3 nucleotides: TGTGCCAGCCGCCCGCTAAGTAGCTCCTACAATGAGCAGTTCTTC.

This clone was seen more than once but under ten times. The chain carries TRBV4-1 and TRBJ1-2, with 7 bases identical to TRBD1. The CDR3 length is 16 residues. Per germline, CDR1 MGHRA and CDR2 YSYEKL. Unmatched junction bases numbered 6, after V lost 0 bases and J lost 2 bases. This CDR3 is CASSQDVGGPNYGYTF. DNA for the CDR3: TGCGCCAGCAGCCAAGATGTAGGGGGCCCGAACTATGGCTACACCTTC.

The chain couples TRBV11-2 to TRBJ1-1; TRBD1 matches at 8 bases. Germline-derived CDR1 and CDR2 are SGHAT and FQNNGV. V dropped 3 bases and J dropped 3; count of bases not matched to a gene: 12. The CDR3 spans 17 residues. The CDR3 DNA sequence: TGTGCCAGCAGCTTTGATCAGGGGGCCGGGTCGGACACTGAAGCTTTCTTT. Residues: CASSFDQGAGSDTEAFF. Based on the CDR3 plus reference TRBV11-2 and TRBJ1-1, the full variable domain is EAGVAQSPRYKIIEKRQSVAFWCNPISGHATLYWYQQILGQGPKLLIQFQNNGVVDDSQLPKDRFSAERLKGVDSTLKIQPAKLEDSAVYLCASSFDQGAGSDTEAFFGQGTRLTVV.

The CDR3 sequence: CASSLIFGGLEQFF. The CDR3 DNA sequence: TGTGCCAGCAGCTTAATTTTTGGGGGCCTTGAGCAGTTCTTC. The V call is TRBV7-8, the J call TRBJ2-1; D is perhaps TRBD1 (6 bases). V lost 2 bases to trimming and J lost 9 bases, with 14 bases between them. CDR1 is SGHVS, CDR2 FQNEAQ, per germline. The CDR3 covers 14 residues.

The chain carries TRBV4-1 and TRBJ2-2; 12 bases agree with TRBD2. This CDR3 is 19 amino acids long. Germline V CDR1 and CDR2: MGHRA, YSYEKL. V shed 2 bases, J shed 7 bases, and the junction held 14 bases outside the gene matches. The CDR3 bases are TGCGCCAGCAGCCAAAACACGCCCCTAGCGGGAGGGCTTGACGGGGAGCTGTTTTTT. Its translation: CASSQNTPLAGGLDGELFF.

V and J are TRBV10-1 and TRBJ2-7; 10 bases agree with TRBD1. CDR3 size: 14 residues. The V and J ends lost 10 bases and 6 bases, in that order; junction bases with no gene match: 12. The germline gives CDR1 WNHNN, CDR2 SYGVQD (reference sequence). CDR3 residues: CAIPTGGSSVEQYF. CDR3 DNA sequence: TGCGCCATCCCGACAGGGGGCTCTTCGGTCGAGCAGTACTTC.

V and J are TRBV5-3 and TRBJ1-2; TRBD1 is a possible D gene (5 bases). TRBV5-3 is an ORF for which the function is uncertain. The CDR3 is 15 amino acids. The ends were cut back, 2 bases at V and 7 bases at J, with 18 bases in the middle. CDR3 bases: TGTGCCAGAAGCTTCCTGACCGACAGAGTGAGTGGCTACACCTTC. Protein: CARSFLTDRVSGYTF.

The chain is built from TRBV29-1 and TRBJ2-7, with D possibly TRBD2 on 5 matching bases. The CDR3 spans 13 residues. Germline values: CDR1 SQVTM, CDR2 ANQGSEA. The germline V and J ends were trimmed by 6 bases and 2 bases, with 14 bases remaining between them. CDR3 region: CSVGLAGTYEQYF. The CDR3 nucleotides are TGCAGCGTAGGCCTAGCTGGTACCTACGAGCAGTACTTC.

The chain has TRBV6-5 and TRBJ2-2, with TRBD1 matching 8 bases. Germline-derived CDR1 and CDR2 are MNHEY and SVGAGI. This CDR3 spans 16 amino acids. The V gene end was trimmed by 0 bases and the J gene end by 3 bases; junction bases not matched to a gene: 3. CDR3 in amino acids: CASSYSRTGYTGELFF. The DNA for the CDR3 is TGTGCCAGCAGTTACTCAAGGACAGGGTACACCGGGGAGCTGTTTTTT.

The chain is built from TRBV30 and TRBJ2-7; maybe TRBD2 (7 bases). Trimming pared 3 bases from V and 0 bases from J, leaving 15 bases between. The CDR3 has 15 amino acids. The germline gives CDR1 GTSNPN, CDR2 SVGIG (reference sequence). The CDR3 loop is CAWRGGARSSYEQYF. DNA of the CDR3: TGTGCCTGGAGGGGGGGGGCCAGGAGCTCCTACGAGCAGTACTTC.

V and J are TRBV5-6 and TRBJ1-5; tentatively, D is TRBD1 (6 bases). From germline, CDR1 is SGHDT and CDR2 YYEEEE. This CDR3 is built from 16 residues. V dropped 0 bases and J dropped 4 bases, with 14 bases sitting between them. In DNA, the CDR3 is TGTGCCAGCAGCTTGGCCAGTGACAGGAGAAATCAGCCCCAGCATTTT. This translates into CASSLASDRRNQPQHF.

This chain uses TRBV7-9 with TRBJ1-2, with 7 bases that match TRBD1. The CDR3 totals 14 residues. V shed 5 bases and J 2 bases; nucleotides not matched to a gene: 5. Germline V gives CDR1 SEHNR, CDR2 FQNEAQ (reference sequence). This CDR3 is CASSRPGQNYGYTF. The CDR3 nucleotides are TGTGCCAGCAGCAGACCGGGACAGAACTATGGCTACACCTTC.

The rearrangement uses TRBV7-3 and TRBJ2-1, with D possibly matching TRBD2 (6 bases). The CDR3 spans 14 residues. Trimming removed 2 bases from V and 8 bases from J, with 13 bases in between. Germline-derived CDR1 and CDR2 are SGHTA and FQGTGA. Written as DNA, the CDR3 is TGTGCCAGCAGCTTACATCGGGAGAGCCATGAGCAGTTCTTC. Translating gives CASSLHRESHEQFF.

The chain's CDR3 is CASSLAGGGEQYF. The CDR3, as DNA: TGTGCCAGTTCTCTAGCGGGAGGTGGGGAGCAGTACTTC. This rearrangement joins TRBV7-9 to TRBJ2-7, with 11 bases fitting TRBD2. The germline gives CDR1 SEHNR, CDR2 FQNEAQ (reference sequence). Unmatched junction bases numbered 8, after V lost 9 bases and J lost 7 bases. The CDR3 extends over 13 amino acids.

V and J are TRBV2 and TRBJ1-5; TRBD1 agrees at 10 bases. Trimming at V came to 6 bases and at J to 4 bases, leaving 6 bases not matched to a gene. Looked up from germline, CDR1 is SNHLY and CDR2 is FYNNEI. The CDR3 consists of 15 residues. The chain's CDR3 is CASRAGQGLNQPQHF. The DNA for the CDR3 is TGTGCCAGCAGGGCGGGACAGGGGTTGAATCAGCCCCAGCATTTT.

The chain joins TRBV2 to TRBJ1-4; D is perhaps TRBD1 (6 bases). Trimming removed 7 bases at V and 7 bases at J, with 19 bases between. This CDR3 comprises 15 residues. Germline V lookup: CDR1 SNHLY, CDR2 FYNNEI. CDR3 nucleotide sequence: TGTGCCAGCACCCGGGACGGAAGGGGGAGTGAAAAACTGTTTTTT. It yields the protein CASTRDGRGSEKLFF.

The genes are TRBV15 and TRBJ1-1; D gene ambiguous. The ends were cut back, 4 bases at V and 1 base at J, with 7 bases in the middle. The CDR3 sequence is 13 residues long. Germline V lookup: CDR1 LNHNV, CDR2 YYDKDF (reference sequence). The CDR3 DNA follows: TGTGCCACCAGCATGACAAAGAACACTGAAGCTTTCTTT. Translation: CATSMTKNTEAFF.

The chain links TRBV20-1 to TRBJ2-1, with 12 bases that match TRBD2. This CDR3 comprises 16 residues. Germline-derived CDR1 and CDR2 are DFQATT and SNEGSKA (reference sequence). V lost 3 bases, J lost 7 bases, and 10 bases stayed unmatched. CDR3 coding DNA: TGCAGTGCTAGTGTACCTAGCGGGGGGGCCGGTAATGAGCAGTTCTTC. Its protein product is CSASVPSGGAGNEQFF.